This T cell receptor beta chain emerged from a study of blood T cell repertoires in COVID-19. Study at large: The United States, Italy and Spain provided the acute and convalescent COVID-19 samples. From T cells, B-cell-depleted T cells, or PBMCs came the material, which was cDNA or gDNA.

The Seattle patients, enrolled during active infection, were followed longitudinally. CDR1 SGHTS and CDR2 YDEGEE come from the germline V gene. This CDR3 is built from 14 residues. The V segment lost 1 base and the J segment 3 bases; nucleotides outside the gene matches: 1. Under the authors' procedure: For nucleated cells, counts were estimated from reference gene primer amplification. Assay: immunoSEQ multiplex PCR; the TCRdb copy retains only in-frame clones and omits some. For V, J and clone size, that table is used; D and trimming come from the DNA. In the table there are 150,000 to 200,000 clones, more than 80% of which are singletons.

The sequence came from a woman aged 60-75 years with COVID-19, enrolled during active disease. The chain is built from TRBV5-8 and TRBJ2-3; 8 bases are shared with TRBD2. Sequenced material: peripheral blood. The CDR3 reads CASSLSSGTDTQYF. The CDR3 DNA is TGTGCCAGCAGCTTGTCTAGCGGGACAGATACGCAGTATTTT.